The rows below give T cell receptor beta chains drawn from one sample of a study of vaccination effects on CD4 cells after COVID-19. The antigens for these receptors are not known. The repertoire was sequenced with immunoSEQ multiplex PCR; TCRdb's copy has only in-frame clones and lacks some. The data show about 27,000 clones, approximately 70% seen once. The specimen comprised CD4+ T cells from PBMCs cultured with HCoV-NL63 spike peptides, sampled before COVID-19 vaccination. The source is a human donor who received a COVID-19 vaccine. Each CDR3 is given with its conserved first and last residue. Each record gives: CDR3 DNA, CDR3 protein, J gene, V gene, D gene, clone size. The D gene is left open where the match is weak. Not all rows give a size; the values are once, few, many and, for expanded clones, a class.

TGTGCCAGTAGTATAGAGGGGGGACAGGCTAATCAGCCCCAGCATTTT	CASSIEGGQANQPQHF	TRBJ1-5	TRBV19	TRBD1	few
TGTGCCAGTAGCTCCGGGACTAGCGGTCGAGCAGGCAACTTC	CASSSGTSGRAGNF	TRBJ2-5	TRBV19	TRBD2	.
TGTGCCAGCAGTTTAGGAGCGGGAGGGCGAAATGAGCAGTTCTTC	CASSLGAGGRNEQFF	TRBJ2-1	TRBV28	TRBD2	.
TGTGCCAGCTCACCAGAGGGTTCAGTCACTGAAGCTTTCTTT	CASSPEGSVTEAFF	TRBJ1-1	TRBV18	.	.
TGTGCCTGGATCCCGGGACAGGGACACACCATATATTTT	CAWIPGQGHTIYF	TRBJ1-3	TRBV30	TRBD1	few
TGTGCCAGCAGCGTTACCAGAGGTGACAGGGGGACTGGAAACACCATATATTTT	CASSVTRGDRGTGNTIYF	TRBJ1-3	TRBV9	TRBD1	.
TGTGCCAGCAGTTACTCGAATAGCCTACAAGAGACCCAGTACTTC	CASSYSNSLQETQYF	TRBJ2-5	TRBV6-6	.	.
TGTGCCACCAGTGAGGGGGCCCTTAGTGAGCAGTTCTTC	CATSEGALSEQFF	TRBJ2-1	TRBV24-1	.	.
TGTGCCAGCAGCTTACGACGGAACCAAGAGACCCAGTACTTC	CASSLRRNQETQYF	TRBJ2-5	TRBV7-2	.	.
TGTGCCAGCAGCTCCGCCGGGGAGGGGCGTTATGGCTACACCTTC	CASSSAGEGRYGYTF	TRBJ1-2	TRBV5-4	.	.
TGTGCCAGCAGCCGCATCCTGGGGACAGACAGCTCCGAGCAGTACTTC	CASSRILGTDSSEQYF	TRBJ2-7	TRBV6-6	TRBD1	.
TGTGCCAGCCATGGACTAGCGGGGGGCACCGGGGAGCTGTTTTTT	CASHGLAGGTGELFF	TRBJ2-2	TRBV25-1	TRBD2	.
TGTGCCAGCAGCTTGAGACAGGCATCGTACGAGCAGTACTTC	CASSLRQASYEQYF	TRBJ2-7	TRBV5-8	.	.
TGTGCCAGCTCTCGATGGACAGAGAACACTGAAGCTTTCTTT	CASSRWTENTEAFF	TRBJ1-1	TRBV18	.	.
TGTGCCTGGAGGAGGGGCCGTATCTATGGCTACACCTTC	CAWRRGRIYGYTF	TRBJ1-2	TRBV30	.	.
TGTGCCAGCAGTTTATCCGGCCCCTACGAGCAGTACTTC	CASSLSGPYEQYF	TRBJ2-7	TRBV28	.	.
TGTGCCAGCTCCGCCGGGGGCGGGGCCACAGATACGCAGTATTTT	CASSAGGGATDTQYF	TRBJ2-3	TRBV5-4	.	.
TGTGCCAGCAGCCGGAGCACCTTCTATGGCTACACCTTC	CASSRSTFYGYTF	TRBJ1-2	TRBV5-4	.	.
TGTGCCACCAGCAGAGAATTAAGACAGGGGACGCAGTATTTT	CATSRELRQGTQYF	TRBJ2-3	TRBV15	TRBD1	.
TGTGCCATCTCCAGGGGGTCGGAGAATGAGCAGTTCTTC	CAISRGSENEQFF	TRBJ2-1	TRBV10-3	TRBD1	.
TGTGCCAGCAGCTTGGAGCCAGGACCCTATGGCTACACCTTC	CASSLEPGPYGYTF	TRBJ1-2	TRBV5-5	.	.
TGTGCCAGCAGTTACGCCGCCCAGGGAGGGCGTCAGTTCTTC	CASSYAAQGGRQFF	TRBJ2-1	TRBV6-5	TRBD2	.
TGTGCCAGCAGCTTAGTTAGCGGGAGCTACGAGCAGTACTTC	CASSLVSGSYEQYF	TRBJ2-7	TRBV7-2	TRBD2	.
TGTGCCAGCAGTGAAGGGACTAACTATGGCTACACCTTC	CASSEGTNYGYTF	TRBJ1-2	TRBV6-1	.	.
TGTGCCAGATTAACAGAGGTGTGTAGCGGACCGGCGGGGAACACTGAAGCTTTCTTT	CARLTEVCSGPAGNTEAFF	TRBJ1-1	TRBV19	.	.
TGTGCCAGCAGCCCCGGACCAGACCTGAACTATGGCTACACCTTC	CASSPGPDLNYGYTF	TRBJ1-2	TRBV3-1/TRBV3-2	.	once
TGTGCCAGCAGCCCCCTTTGGGCTAGCGGATTTGACAATGAGCAGTTCTTC	CASSPLWASGFDNEQFF	TRBJ2-1	TRBV9	TRBD2	.
TGTGCCAGCAGTCCGCAGGGGTCCACAGATACGCAGTATTTT	CASSPQGSTDTQYF	TRBJ2-3	TRBV28	.	.
TGTGCCAGCTCACCAACAGGGCCAAACTATGGCTACACCTTC	CASSPTGPNYGYTF	TRBJ1-2	TRBV18	.	.
TGTGCCAGCAGCGGGACAGCCTACGAGCAGTACTTC	CASSGTAYEQYF	TRBJ2-7	TRBV6-1	TRBD1	.
TGTGCCAGCAGGCAGGGTCCTAGCACAGATACGCAGTATTTT	CASRQGPSTDTQYF	TRBJ2-3	TRBV11-3	.	.
TGTGCCAGCAGCCCCACTGGGGCTAGCGGGGGTCCTACGCAGTATTTT	CASSPTGASGGPTQYF	TRBJ2-3	TRBV7-2	TRBD2	.
TGTGCCTGGAGTGCCCACAGGGGGGCGGCTGGGGCCAACGTCCTGACTTTC	CAWSAHRGAAGANVLTF	TRBJ2-6	TRBV30	TRBD1	.
TGTGCCAGCAGCTTAGAAAGGAGCTACGAGCAGTACTTC	CASSLERSYEQYF	TRBJ2-7	TRBV11-2	.	.
TGTGCCAGCAGCTGGAGGACTAGCGGGAGGTTGACGGATACGCAGTATTTT	CASSWRTSGRLTDTQYF	TRBJ2-3	TRBV7-2	TRBD2	.
TGCGCCAGCAGCGAAGGGACAGCCCTAAATAGCAATCAGCCCCAGCATTTT	CASSEGTALNSNQPQHF	TRBJ1-5	TRBV4-1	TRBD1	few
TGTGCCAGCAGACCAACAGGTGCCTATGGCTACACCTTC	CASRPTGAYGYTF	TRBJ1-2	TRBV12-3/TRBV12-4	.	few
TGTGCCAGCGGAGCGGGTTCCAGCTATGGCTACACCTTC	CASGAGSSYGYTF	TRBJ1-2	TRBV7-2	.	.
TGTGCCACCAAAGCAATAAGCGGGACCGGGGAGCTGTTTTTT	CATKAISGTGELFF	TRBJ2-2	TRBV24-1	.	once
TGCGCCAGCAGCGAAACAGGGGTCTATGGCTACACCTTC	CASSETGVYGYTF	TRBJ1-2	TRBV4-3	TRBD1	.
TGTGCCAGCAGTCCCCTAGGGGCGCGGGATTTGGGCTACACCTTC	CASSPLGARDLGYTF	TRBJ1-2	TRBV6-6	.	few
TGTGCCAGCAGTTTATCGGGTCTCTCTGGGGCCAACGTCCTGACTTTC	CASSLSGLSGANVLTF	TRBJ2-6	TRBV27	.	once